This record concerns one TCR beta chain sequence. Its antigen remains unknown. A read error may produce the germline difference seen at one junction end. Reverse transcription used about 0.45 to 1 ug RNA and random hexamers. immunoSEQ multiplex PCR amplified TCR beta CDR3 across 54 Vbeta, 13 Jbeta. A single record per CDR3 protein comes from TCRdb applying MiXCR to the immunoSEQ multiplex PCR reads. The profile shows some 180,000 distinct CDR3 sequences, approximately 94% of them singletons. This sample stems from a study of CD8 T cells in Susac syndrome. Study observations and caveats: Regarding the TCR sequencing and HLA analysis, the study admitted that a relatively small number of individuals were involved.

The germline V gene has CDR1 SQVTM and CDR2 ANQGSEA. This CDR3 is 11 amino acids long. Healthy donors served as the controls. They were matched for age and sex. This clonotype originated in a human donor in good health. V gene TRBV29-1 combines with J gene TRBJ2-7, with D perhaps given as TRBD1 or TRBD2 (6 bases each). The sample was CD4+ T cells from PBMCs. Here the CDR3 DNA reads TGTACGGGGGCCGTCTCCTACGAGCAGTACTTC. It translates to CTGAVSYEQYF.